A single sample gave rise to the 2 T cell receptor beta chains below, sequenced in a study of cytomegalovirus exposure and HLA in healthy donors. The PCR made use of 60 Vbeta and 13 Jbeta primers. Sequencing used immunoSEQ multiplex PCR; TCRdb keeps in-frame clones, though not all of them. The data show 250,000 to 350,000 clones, around 80% seen once. The sample consisted of PBMCs. These receptors originate from a girl aged 2-10 years in good health and CMV-seronegative.

On this clone: Distinct nucleotide sequences in the sample also encode this CDR3. The chain uses TRBV2 and TRBJ2-7; no firm D call. The CDR3 extends over 12 amino acids. Trimming took off 3 bases at V and 3 bases at J, with 6 bases between the two ends. Germline V CDR1 and CDR2: SNHLY, FYNNEI. DNA for the CDR3: TGTGCCAGCAGTGAGAGTGGCTACGAGCAGTACTTC. Its translation: CASSESGYEQYF.

The genes are TRBV6-6 and TRBJ1-4; 7 bases align to TRBD1. Trimming removed 2 bases from V and 7 bases from J; junction bases left unmatched: 4. CDR1 is MNHNY, CDR2 SVGAGI, per germline (reference sequence). The CDR3 runs to 14 residues. This CDR3 is CASSYGQGGEKLFF. DNA of the CDR3: TGTGCCAGCAGTTACGGGCAGGGGGGTGAAAAACTGTTTTTT.